Following are 26 T cell receptor beta chains from one sample sequenced in a study of T-cell memory formation after mild COVID-19. TCRdb reprocessed the 5' RACE reads via MiXCR and lists one record per CDR3 protein. The sample lists 300,000 to 400,000 distinct CDR3 sequences, around an eighth seen once, with about 22% in the top ten. The specimen sequenced was PBMCs or a T cell subset sorted from them (not recorded which). The receptors shown here come from a man younger than 30 who had mild COVID-19 (a few samples of this study predate the infection). Cell type and time point are not known.

The chain couples TRBV10-3 to TRBJ2-4; no firm D call. V lost 3 bases and J 0 bases, leaving 9 bases between the germline ends. The CDR3 is 15 amino acids. Germline V gene sequence: CDR1 ENHRY, CDR2 SYGVKD. The CDR3, as DNA: TGTGCCATCAGTGATAGGGCGTTAGCCAAAAACATTCAGTACTTC. Its translation is CAISDRALAKNIQYF.

In DNA form, the CDR3 reads TGCGCCAGCAGCCCCCGGGACAGGGTCATCGGACCTGAAGCTTTCTTT. This gives the protein CASSPRDRVIGPEAFF. V gene TRBV5-1 combines with J gene TRBJ1-1; 9 bases agree with TRBD1. CDR1 is SGHRS, CDR2 YFSETQ, per germline. The CDR3 runs to 16 residues. The trim removed 4 bases at V and 6 bases at J, leaving 13 bases unmatched.

This chain uses TRBV4-3 with TRBJ2-1; 7 nucleotides align to TRBD1. There are 15 residues in the CDR3. V lost 1 base to trimming and J lost 6 bases; unmatched junction nucleotides: 6. The germline V gene encodes CDR1 LGHNA and CDR2 YSLEER. For the CDR3, the DNA is TGCGCCAGCAGCCAAGGACAGGGCGGTATCAATGAGCAGTTCTTC. Translating gives CASSQGQGGINEQFF.

This chain joins TRBV9 and TRBJ2-2; 13 bases map to TRBD2. Germline CDR1 is SGDLS and CDR2 is YYNGEE. This CDR3 comprises 15 residues. Unmatched junction bases numbered 1, after V lost 3 bases and J lost 5 bases. CDR3 sequence reads: CASSAGLAGTGELFF. The CDR3 region has the DNA TGTGCCAGCAGCGCGGGACTAGCGGGGACCGGGGAGCTGTTTTTT.

This clonotype was detected a few times. This chain links TRBV5-1 with TRBJ2-5; maybe TRBD2 (6 bases). V dropped 0 bases and J dropped 2 bases, with 14 bases sitting between them. The CDR3 sequence is 16 residues long. From germline, CDR1 is SGHRS and CDR2 YFSETQ. For the CDR3, the DNA is TGCGCCAGCAGCTTGGGGGACTTAATGGGGCAAGAGACCCAGTACTTC. This gives the protein CASSLGDLMGQETQYF.

In this sample, this clonotype turned up a few times. The chain is built from TRBV10-3 and TRBJ2-5, with 9 bases identical to TRBD1. The CDR3 covers 14 residues. Losses at the gene ends were 6 bases for V and 1 base for J; bases not matched to a gene: 3. Germline values: CDR1 ENHRY, CDR2 SYGVKD. CDR3 sequence: CAISPGQGQETQYF. The CDR3 nucleotides are TGTGCCATCAGCCCGGGACAGGGCCAAGAGACCCAGTACTTC.

This clonotype has just a few counts. This chain links TRBV6-6 with TRBJ2-2, with D possibly being TRBD2 (5 bases). CDR3 length: 10 amino acids. Per the germline V gene, CDR1 is MNHNY and CDR2 is SVGAGI (reference sequence). Between the trimmed V and J ends, which lost 10 bases and 7 bases, there was a span of 7 bases. CDR3 residues: CATEGGELFF. CDR3 nucleotides: TGTGCCACCGAGGGCGGGGAGCTGTTTTTT.

Only a few counts were recorded for this clonotype. The DNA for the CDR3 is TGTGCCAGCAGTTTAGGCCTACAGCGACCGTATGGCTACACCTTC. Translation gives CASSLGLQRPYGYTF. The J gene is TRBJ1-2, the V gene TRBV28; D not resolved. The V end lost 2 bases, the J end lost 5 bases, and 15 bases lay between the germline ends. CDR1 and CDR2 from the germline V gene are MDHEN and SYDVKM. CDR3 size: 15 residues.

The chain carries TRBV7-9 and TRBJ1-1; D might be TRBD1 (6 bases). The V gene lost 3 bases and the J gene lost 1 base, with 9 bases spanning the gap. There are 14 residues in the CDR3. Germline V gene lookup returns CDR1 SEHNR and CDR2 FQNEAQ (reference sequence). The CDR3 DNA follows: TGTGCCAGCAGCTTTGGGGGCGAGAACACTGAAGCTTTCTTT. Its translation is CASSFGGENTEAFF.

The sample holds a few counts of this clonotype. This chain connects TRBV6-5 to TRBJ2-1; TRBD1 agrees at 7 bases. Germline-derived CDR1 and CDR2 are MNHEY and SVGAGI. The junction had 8 bases not matched to a gene; V was cut back by 5 bases and J by 1 base. The CDR3 totals 16 residues. CDR3 sequence reads: CASSTLRQGSYNEQFF. In DNA, the CDR3 is TGTGCCAGCAGTACCCTCCGACAGGGATCCTACAATGAGCAGTTCTTC.

In its sample, this clonotype was seen a few times. This chain uses TRBV5-1 with TRBJ2-5; tentative D call: TRBD1 (7 bases). CDR3 size: 15 residues. Germline CDR1 is SGHRS and CDR2 is YFSETQ. The ends were cut back, 4 bases at V and 2 bases at J, with 15 bases in the middle. DNA of the CDR3: TGCGCCAGCAGCGTACTCGCGGGACAGCAAGAGACCCAGTACTTC. This sequence encodes CASSVLAGQQETQYF. Supplemented by reference TRBV5-1 and TRBJ2-5, the full variable domain reads KAGVTQTPRYLIKTRGQQVTLSCSPISGHRSVSWYQQTPGQGLQFLFEYFSETQRNKGNFPGRFSGRQFSNSRSEMNVSTLELGDSALYLCASSVLAGQQETQYFGPGTRLLVL.

This clonotype was seen only a few times. The chain carries TRBV4-1 and TRBJ2-5; D could derive from TRBD1 or TRBD2 (5 bases each). Germline V gene lookup returns CDR1 MGHRA and CDR2 YSYEKL. Trimming took 4 bases from V and 4 from J, leaving 16 bases between them. The CDR3 has 15 residues. CDR3 sequence reads: CASSPGWGNPETQYF. The CDR3 nucleotides read TGCGCCAGCAGCCCCGGGTGGGGGAACCCAGAGACCCAGTACTTC.

This rearrangement joins TRBV7-3 to TRBJ1-1, with D perhaps matching TRBD1 (5 bases). CDR3 size: 14 residues. V was cut by 6 bases and J by 4 bases, with 15 bases left in between. The germline V gene has CDR1 SGHTA and CDR2 FQGTGA. The CDR3 bases are TGTGCCAGCAGTCGTCTTGCAGGGTCCACTGAAGCTTTCTTT. Translated: CASSRLAGSTEAFF.

This clonotype was observed a few times. J is TRBJ1-1 and V is TRBV2; no firm D call. With 3 bases removed from V and 10 bases from J, the gap between germline ends came to 9 bases. Germline lookup yields CDR1 SNHLY and CDR2 FYNNEI. The CDR3 totals 11 residues. CDR3 coding DNA: TGTGCCAGCAGTGAGTCCCTTCTAGCTTTCTTT. Its translation is CASSESLLAFF.

The V gene is TRBV4-3, the J gene TRBJ2-4; the match to TRBD1 covers 8 bases. The CDR3 runs to 15 residues. CDR1 is LGHNA and CDR2 is YSLEER in the germline V gene. Losses at the gene ends were 2 bases for V and 4 bases for J; bases not matched to a gene: 4. The CDR3 DNA sequence: TGCGCCAGCAGCCAATCCGGGACAGGAAAAAACATTCAGTACTTC. Translating gives CASSQSGTGKNIQYF.

This clonotype was counted many times. The J gene is TRBJ1-4, the V gene TRBV25-1, with TRBD1 identical over 8 bases. The ends lost 4 bases at V and 8 bases at J; junction bases unmatched: 6. This CDR3 has 14 residues. The V gene's germline CDR1 is MGHDK and CDR2 SYGVNS. The CDR3: CASSAPTGAEKLFF. DNA of the CDR3: TGTGCCAGCAGTGCCCCGACAGGGGCGGAAAAACTGTTTTTT.

The rearrangement links TRBV12-3 or TRBV12-4 to TRBJ2-3; D call uncertain. The CDR3 has 11 amino acids. V was clipped by 8 bases and J by 11 bases, with 14 bases between them. In DNA, the CDR3 is TGTGCCAGCGCACTTAGTTCGCGGCAGTATTTT. Its translation is CASALSSRQYF.

This clonotype was recorded at least ten times. CDR3 sequence: CASSRTGTGYYEQYV. The CDR3 DNA is TGTGCCAGCAGCCGGACCGGGACAGGGTACTACGAGCAGTACGTC. The J gene is TRBJ2-7, the V gene TRBV6-5; 9 positions match TRBD1. Germline-derived CDR1 and CDR2 are MNHEY and SVGAGI. V shed 6 bases and J 3 bases; nucleotides not matched to a gene: 9. The CDR3 runs 15 residues.

This clonotype was seen ten or more times. V usage is TRBV29-1 and J usage is TRBJ2-1, with D tentatively TRBD2 (5 bases). The CDR3 sequence is 14 residues long. V dropped 6 bases and J dropped 0 bases, with 12 bases sitting between them. Germline-derived CDR1 and CDR2 are SQVTM and ANQGSEA. CDR3 residues: CSVSKGDSYNEQFF. The DNA of the CDR3 is TGCAGCGTCTCCAAGGGAGACTCCTACAATGAGCAGTTCTTC.

This clonotype occurred many times. This chain uses TRBV29-1 with TRBJ2-1, with 9 bases aligning to TRBD1. The CDR3 is 11 amino acids. Losses at the gene ends were 7 bases for V and 10 bases for J; bases not matched to a gene: 5. Germline CDR1 and CDR2: SQVTM and ANQGSEA. Written as DNA, the CDR3 is TGCAGCGGGGGACAGGGTTGGGAGCAGTTCTTC. It codes for CSGGQGWEQFF.

This clonotype was recorded at least ten times. This chain joins TRBV5-1 and TRBJ1-1; a weak D match, TRBD1 (5 bases). V dropped 3 bases and J dropped 3 bases, with 15 bases sitting between them. Germline CDR1 reads SGHRS; CDR2 reads YFSETQ. The CDR3 is made up of 15 amino acids. The CDR3 bases are TGCGCCAGCAGCTCGGGACCCCCACGGGACACTGAAGCTTTCTTT. It yields the protein CASSSGPPRDTEAFF.

The CDR3 is CATSRVAGVYGYTF. For the CDR3, the DNA is TGTGCCACCAGCAGAGTCGCAGGGGTCTATGGCTACACCTTC. This sequence joins TRBV15 and TRBJ1-2, with TRBD1 as a possible D gene (6 bases). The V gene lost 1 base and the J gene lost 4 bases, with 10 bases spanning the gap. This CDR3 has 14 residues. Per the germline V gene, CDR1 is LNHNV and CDR2 is YYDKDF (reference sequence).

This clonotype was seen more than once but under ten times. V and J are TRBV5-6 and TRBJ1-5, with TRBD1 matching 8 bases. This CDR3 has 22 residues. The germline V gene encodes CDR1 SGHDT and CDR2 YYEEEE. Trimming took 4 bases from V and 1 from J; bases not matched to a gene: 25. The CDR3 coding sequence is TGTGCCAGCAGCCGAAGCCCGCAAAAAGGACAGGGCCAGGGGTTCAGCAATCAGCCCCAGCATTTT. Translation: CASSRSPQKGQGQGFSNQPQHF.

This clonotype was found a few times. The V gene is TRBV4-2, the J gene TRBJ2-7, with 7 positions matching TRBD1. The CDR3 has 14 residues. The V gene end was trimmed by 3 bases and the J gene end by 5 bases; junction bases not matched to a gene: 7. From germline, CDR1 is LGHNA and CDR2 YNFKEQ. The CDR3 nucleotides read TGTGCCAGCAGCCATAGACAGGGCACGGACGAGCAGTACTTC. This codes for CASSHRQGTDEQYF.

The CDR3 bases are TGTGCCAGCAGCCTATCCCCTGGACAGAACACTGAAGCTTTCTTT. Residues: CASSLSPGQNTEAFF. The chain uses TRBV7-3 and TRBJ1-1; D is perhaps TRBD1 (5 bases). The germline CDR1 and CDR2 sequences are SGHTA and FQGTGA. Trimming stripped 5 bases from V and 1 base from J, with 14 bases between. The CDR3 has 15 residues.

The CDR3 DNA follows: TGCAGTGCTAGAGTAGGGCGGCTGAACACTGAAGCTTTCTTT. It encodes CSARVGRLNTEAFF. The chain has TRBV20-1 and TRBJ1-1; D remains unclear. The germline gives CDR1 DFQATT, CDR2 SNEGSKA (reference sequence). V lost 1 base and J lost 0, with 9 bases in between. The CDR3 contains 14 residues.